This passage covers 28 T cell receptor beta chains from one sample sequenced in a study of shared clonotypes between healthy human individuals. Terminally differentiated effector memory CD45RA+ cells were excluded by CCR7 positive selection of CD45RO-negative cells. This table comes from immunoSEQ multiplex PCR, and its TCRdb copy is limited to in-frame clones, with some not included. Counted here are 1.5 million to 2.5 million clones, roughly 95% occurring once; the ten biggest clones make up roughly 1.2%. The sequencing input was naive CD8+ T cells sorted from blood. These receptor sequences come from a man between 18 and 29 years old in good health.

The chain employs TRBV5-1 and TRBJ2-5; TRBD1 aligns across 7 bases. Per the germline V gene, CDR1 is SGHRS and CDR2 is YFSETQ. Germline trimming cut 0 bases from V and 9 bases from J; bases unmatched to any gene: 17. The CDR3 is 17 residues long. CDR3 residues: CASSLAIYDRATTAQYF. DNA for the CDR3: TGCGCCAGCAGCTTGGCCATTTATGACAGGGCAACAACGGCCCAGTACTTC.

In regard to this clone: Other nucleotide sequences from this sample produce the same CDR3. The DNA for the CDR3 is TGCGCCAGCAGCCAGACTGGGAGCTCCTACAATGAGCAGTTCTTC. Its translation: CASSQTGSSYNEQFF. The genes are TRBV4-1 and TRBJ2-1, with D possibly being TRBD2 (5 bases). The germline V gene has CDR1 MGHRA and CDR2 YSYEKL. The CDR3 has 15 residues. The V end lost 3 bases, the J end lost 0 bases, and 9 bases lay between the germline ends.

The J gene is TRBJ2-3, the V gene TRBV5-1, with 12 bases aligning to TRBD2. This CDR3 has 15 residues. With 4 bases clipped from V and 5 bases from J, the junction kept 5 bases outside the gene matches. Per germline, CDR1 SGHRS and CDR2 YFSETQ. CDR3 DNA sequence: TGCGCCAGCAGCCCCGCTAGCGGGGGGGTAGATACGCAGTATTTT. Translated, it gives CASSPASGGVDTQYF.

The V and J genes are TRBV7-2 and TRBJ2-3; D remains ambiguous. The V gene lost 5 bases and the J gene lost 2 bases, with 11 bases spanning the gap. Germline CDR1 and CDR2: SGHTA and FQGNSA. The CDR3 totals 14 residues. CDR3 loop: CASSVSRLTDTQYF. The CDR3 DNA reads TGTGCCAGCAGCGTTAGCAGACTCACAGATACGCAGTATTTT.

This chain connects TRBV5-1 to TRBJ2-4, with a weak D call TRBD1 (5 bases). The germline gives CDR1 SGHRS, CDR2 YFSETQ. The V and J ends lost 4 bases and 6 bases respectively, with 11 bases between them. This CDR3 contains 13 residues. CDR3 nucleotides: TGCGCCAGCAGCCAAAGGGGCAGAAACATTCAGTACTTC. Translated: CASSQRGRNIQYF.

The gene calls are TRBV25-1 and TRBJ2-7; D is ambiguous. Germline assignment: CDR1 MGHDK and CDR2 SYGVNS. V lost 2 bases to trimming and J lost 5 bases, with 13 bases between them. This CDR3 has 14 residues. In nucleotides, the CDR3 is TGTGCCAGCAGTGAACCCGCGTCGGCCGACGAGCAGTACTTC. Translation: CASSEPASADEQYF.

The rearrangement links TRBV5-6 to TRBJ1-2, with D maybe TRBD1 (5 bases). The CDR3 has 13 amino acids. Trimming cost V 0 bases and J 8 bases, with 11 bases left between them. Germline values: CDR1 SGHDT, CDR2 YYEEEE. The CDR3 here is CASSLGGPGGYTF. The CDR3 DNA is TGTGCCAGCAGCTTGGGGGGCCCGGGAGGCTACACCTTC. Full variable domain (outside the CDR3, taken from reference TRBV5-6 and TRBJ1-2): DAGVTQSPTHLIKTRGQQVTLRCSPKSGHDTVSWYQQALGQGPQFIFQYYEEEERQRGNFPDRFSGHQFPNYSSELNVNALLLGDSALYLCASSLGGPGGYTFGSGTRLTVV.

This clone was observed once. This chain uses TRBV9 with TRBJ2-2; D is uncertain. CDR3 length equals 14 residues. Germline V gene sequence: CDR1 SGDLS, CDR2 YYNGEE. Trimming shortened V by 6 bases and J by 1 base, and 10 bases separated the two germline ends. Here the CDR3 DNA reads TGTGCCAGCAACATGGGCAGGAACACCGGGGAGCTGTTTTTT. This translates into CASNMGRNTGELFF.

V gene TRBV28 combines with J gene TRBJ2-3, with a possible D match to TRBD2 (5 bases). In germline, CDR1 is MDHEN, CDR2 SYDVKM. The ends were cut back, 7 bases at V and 0 bases at J, with 17 bases in the middle. The CDR3 is 16 amino acids. The CDR3 loop reads CASTPPSGFSTDTQYF. Here the CDR3 DNA reads TGTGCCAGCACTCCCCCCAGCGGATTTAGCACAGATACGCAGTATTTT.

As for this clone: Other DNA sequences in this sample translate to the same CDR3. The CDR3 loop reads CASSLLAASTDTQYF. The CDR3, as DNA: TGTGCCAGCAGTTTATTAGCGGCTAGCACAGATACGCAGTATTTT. The chain joins TRBV27 to TRBJ2-3, with D possibly being TRBD2 (6 bases). CDR3 size: 15 residues. The V end was cut by 1 base, the J end by 0 bases, with 8 bases between. The V gene's germline CDR1 is MNHEY and CDR2 SMNVEV (reference sequence).

The chain recombines TRBV7-8 with TRBJ2-1; no clear D gene. V lost 5 bases and J lost 8, with 19 bases in between. This CDR3 comprises 15 residues. Germline V gene lookup returns CDR1 SGHVS and CDR2 FQNEAQ. The CDR3 loop reads CASSRAPAGGDEQFF. The DNA of the CDR3 is TGTGCCAGCAGCCGAGCCCCGGCCGGTGGGGATGAGCAGTTCTTC.

Points on this clone: A read error is likely, as this CDR3 ends without the conserved phenylalanine or tryptophan. The chain couples TRBV7-9 to TRBJ2-7; D is tentatively TRBD1 or TRBD2 (6 bases each). The V and J ends lost 1 base and 6 bases respectively, with 13 bases between them. The CDR3 sequence is 14 residues long. CDR1 and CDR2 from the germline V gene are SEHNR and FQNEAQ (reference sequence). CDR3 protein: CASSLGLGGPEQYL. DNA for the CDR3: TGTGCCAGCAGCTTAGGACTTGGGGGGCCCGAGCAGTACCTC.

The rearrangement links TRBV27 to TRBJ1-6; unclear D gene. Germline CDR1 is MNHEY and CDR2 is SMNVEV (reference sequence). Trimming pared 4 bases from V and 7 bases from J, leaving 14 bases between. The CDR3 is 15 amino acids. Written as DNA, the CDR3 is TGTGCCAGCAGTTGGGGAACCTCTGAGAATTCACCCCTCCACTTT. This sequence encodes CASSWGTSENSPLHF.

The V and J genes are TRBV11-2 and TRBJ2-6; D gene unclear. This CDR3 is built from 16 residues. Trimming took off 0 bases at V and 0 bases at J, with 6 bases between the two ends. The germline V gene encodes CDR1 SGHAT and CDR2 FQNNGV. The CDR3 loop is CASSLDTYSGANVLTF. The CDR3, as DNA: TGTGCCAGCAGCTTAGACACGTACTCTGGGGCCAACGTCCTGACTTTC.

The chain combines TRBV4-1 with TRBJ2-7; no clear D gene. The CDR3 runs to 13 residues. CDR1 MGHRA and CDR2 YSYEKL come from the germline V gene. Trimming removed 1 base from V and 4 bases from J, with 8 bases in between. In DNA form, the CDR3 reads TGCGCCAGCAGCCAAGCCACCGAATACGAGCAGTACTTC. Translated: CASSQATEYEQYF.

The chain has TRBV19 and TRBJ2-5, with D hard to call. The germline V and J ends were trimmed by 1 base and 0 bases, with 9 bases remaining between them. CDR3 length: 15 amino acids. In germline, CDR1 is LNHDA, CDR2 SQIVND (reference sequence). The CDR3 region has the DNA TGTGCCAGTAGTATAGGGAACAGCCACCAAGAGACCCAGTACTTC. Translated: CASSIGNSHQETQYF.

This rearrangement joins TRBV2 to TRBJ1-2; D not certain. The CDR3 extends over 16 amino acids. Germline loops: CDR1 SNHLY, CDR2 FYNNEI. Trimming removed 2 bases from V and 4 bases from J, with 17 bases in between. The CDR3 loop is CASSESPVDFSYGYTF. CDR3 DNA sequence: TGTGCCAGCAGTGAAAGTCCAGTCGACTTCTCCTATGGCTACACCTTC.

This rearrangement joins TRBV9 to TRBJ1-1; a possible D gene is TRBD1 (5 bases). V lost 4 bases and J lost 8, with 12 bases in between. CDR1 and CDR2 (germline): SGDLS, YYNGEE. The CDR3 length is 12 residues. In DNA, the CDR3 is TGTGCCAGCAGCCCGTGGGGCATCGAAGCTTTCTTT. It is translated as CASSPWGIEAFF.

The V and J genes are TRBV14 and TRBJ2-1; D not resolved. The ends were cut back, 4 bases at V and 4 bases at J, with 8 bases in the middle. The CDR3 totals 13 residues. Germline V gene data show CDR1 as SGHDN and CDR2 as FVKESK. The CDR3 DNA sequence: TGTGCCAGCAGCCCCGCCACTTACAATGAGCAGTTCTTC. Translation gives CASSPATYNEQFF.

Concerning this clone: The junction departs from germline at one end; a sequencing error may be responsible. The rearrangement uses TRBV5-6 and TRBJ2-7; no clear D gene. The CDR3 contains 12 residues. From germline, CDR1 is SGHDT and CDR2 YYEEEE. CDR3 sequence: CASSLEDTTTSF. DNA for the CDR3: TGTGCCAGCAGCTTGGAGGATACAACGACTTCCTTC.

V is TRBV5-1 and J is TRBJ2-2; possibly TRBD2 for D (5 bases). The CDR3 extends over 14 amino acids. The V and J ends lost 4 bases and 7 bases respectively, with 14 bases between them. Germline-derived CDR1 and CDR2 are SGHRS and YFSETQ. The CDR3 region has the DNA TGCGCCAGCAGCCCCCGGGGTGAAAACGGGGAGCTGTTTTTT. Translation gives CASSPRGENGELFF.

This CDR3 is CASSQDRVGRASDNEQFF. In nucleotides, the CDR3 is TGCGCCAGCAGCCAAGATCGGGTTGGGAGGGCCAGCGACAATGAGCAGTTCTTC. The V and J genes are TRBV4-3 and TRBJ2-1, with 7 nucleotides matching TRBD2. CDR1 and CDR2 (germline): LGHNA, YSLEER. The length of the CDR3 is 18 residues. V was pared by 0 bases and J by 5 bases, with 13 bases of the junction left unmatched.

This clone showed up just a few times. The chain joins TRBV27 to TRBJ1-6; D is undetermined. Germline lookup yields CDR1 MNHEY and CDR2 SMNVEV (reference sequence). The ends were cut back, 1 base at V and 9 bases at J, with 13 bases in the middle. The CDR3 is made up of 15 amino acids. The CDR3 loop reads CASSLYAAKISPLHF. The CDR3 DNA sequence: TGTGCCAGCAGTTTATATGCCGCAAAGATTTCACCCCTCCACTTT.

This clone has a single count. The J gene is TRBJ2-7, the V gene TRBV13; 14 nucleotides agree with TRBD2. The CDR3 is 17 residues long. The J segment lost 2 bases and the V segment lost 4 bases, leaving 7 bases of the junction unmatched. Germline-derived CDR1 and CDR2 are PRHDT and FYEKMQ (reference sequence). The CDR3 reads CASSSGLAGGQAYEQYF. The CDR3 nucleotides read TGTGCCAGCAGCTCCGGACTAGCGGGGGGCCAAGCCTACGAGCAGTACTTC.

This sequence joins TRBV4-1 and TRBJ2-1; D is undetermined. This CDR3 contains 13 residues. Per germline, CDR1 MGHRA and CDR2 YSYEKL. The V end lost 1 base, the J end lost 3 bases, and 4 bases lay between the germline ends. This CDR3 reads CASSQVDYNEQFF. The DNA of the CDR3 is TGCGCCAGCAGCCAAGTTGACTACAATGAGCAGTTCTTC.

This clone has only one observation. DNA for the CDR3: TGTGCCAGCAGCTCACCTCAGGCCAGTACGAACACCGGGGAGCTGTTTTTT. Protein: CASSSPQASTNTGELFF. The rearrangement links TRBV7-9 to TRBJ2-2; D unresolved. Trimming removed 4 bases from V and 0 bases from J, with 15 bases in between. CDR1 is SEHNR and CDR2 is FQNEAQ in the germline V gene (reference sequence). The length of the CDR3 is 17 residues.

Notes on this clone: At the DNA level, this CDR3 is encoded by other sequences in the same sample as well. V and J are TRBV7-9 and TRBJ2-7; D unclear. CDR1 SEHNR and CDR2 FQNEAQ come from the germline V gene (reference sequence). Trimming stripped 4 bases from V and 2 bases from J, with 9 bases between. The CDR3 is 13 residues long. CDR3 region: CASSYGGTYEQYF. CDR3 in DNA: TGTGCCAGCAGCTATGGCGGAACCTACGAGCAGTACTTC.

J is TRBJ2-7 and V is TRBV27, with D perhaps TRBD1 or TRBD2 (7 bases each). Trimming pared 8 bases from V and 1 base from J, leaving 15 bases between. CDR1 and CDR2 (germline): MNHEY, SMNVEV (reference sequence). This CDR3 has 14 residues. This chain's CDR3 is CASRPGGASYEQYF. The CDR3 DNA reads as TGTGCCAGCCGACCAGGGGGGGCTTCCTACGAGCAGTACTTC.